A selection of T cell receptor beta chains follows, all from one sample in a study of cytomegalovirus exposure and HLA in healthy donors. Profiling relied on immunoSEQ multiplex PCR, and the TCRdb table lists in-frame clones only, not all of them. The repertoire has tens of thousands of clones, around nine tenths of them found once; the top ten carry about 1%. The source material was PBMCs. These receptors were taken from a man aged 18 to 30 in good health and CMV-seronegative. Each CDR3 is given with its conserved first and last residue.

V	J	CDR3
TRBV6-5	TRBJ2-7	CASSYSRGQGYEQYF
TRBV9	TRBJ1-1	CASSVVLGDEAFF
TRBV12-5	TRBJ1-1	CASGLDSLTEAFF
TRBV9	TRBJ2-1	CASSVVVSGYNEQFF
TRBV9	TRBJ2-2	CASSVGVSPGTGELFF
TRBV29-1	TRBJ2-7	CSVGGAYEQYF
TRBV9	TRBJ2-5	CASSARTSGRHTQETQYF
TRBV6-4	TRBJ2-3	CASGRLAPSTDTQYF
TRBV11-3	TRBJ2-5	CASSSGQETQYF
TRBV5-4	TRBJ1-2	CASSLGQGIYGYTF
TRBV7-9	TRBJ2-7	CASSGTSGIKYF
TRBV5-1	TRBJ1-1	CASSWPRQGLNTEAFF
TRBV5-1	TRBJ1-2	CASSPGTGGYGYTF
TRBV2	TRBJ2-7	CASSRDRDYEQYF
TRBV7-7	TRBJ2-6	CASSALTVPQSRANVLTF
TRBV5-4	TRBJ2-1	CASRAGTGGYEQFF
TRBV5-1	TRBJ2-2	CASSPQGTGELFF
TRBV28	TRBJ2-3	CASRIAGGTTDTQYF
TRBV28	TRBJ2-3	CASSLRRGGADTQYF
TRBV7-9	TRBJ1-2	CASSSTGAGAYGYTF
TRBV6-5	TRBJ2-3	CASSRTITLTDTQYF
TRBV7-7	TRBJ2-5	CASSPFGTGGEETQYF
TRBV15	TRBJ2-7	CATSKDRGYEQYF
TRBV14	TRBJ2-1	CASSQVGQPRWEQFF
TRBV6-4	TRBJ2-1	CASRRLAGDHNEQFF
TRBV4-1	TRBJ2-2	CASSQDRDVGELFF
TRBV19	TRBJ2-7	CASSILAGGHEQYF
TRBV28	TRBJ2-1	CASSPRDEQFF
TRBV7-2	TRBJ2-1	CASSHDRGRSNEQFF
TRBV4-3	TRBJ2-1	CASSHPRGGSYNEQFF
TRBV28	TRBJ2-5	CASSSTSLGETQYF
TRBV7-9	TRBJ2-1	CASGDMLDEQFF
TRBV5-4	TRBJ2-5	CASSLGGQRRQTQYF
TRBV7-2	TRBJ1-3	CASSFPGLDSGNTIYF
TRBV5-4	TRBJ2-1	CASSSPGGRNNEQFF
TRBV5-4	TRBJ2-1	CASSDTGALVVNEQFF
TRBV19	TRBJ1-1	CASSRRPGIDTEAFF
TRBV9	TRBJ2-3	CASSVQGTDTQYF
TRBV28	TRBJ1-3	CASSTGLSGNTIYF
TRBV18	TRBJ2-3	CASSPSSSTDTQYF